This passage covers 13 T cell receptor beta chains from one sample sequenced in a study of cytomegalovirus exposure and HLA in healthy donors. PCR primers comprised 60 Vbeta and 13 Jbeta primers. Measured with immunoSEQ multiplex PCR; TCRdb has only the in-frame clones, and not every one. The data contain 150,000 to 200,000 clones, roughly 13% of them singletons. The sample was PBMCs. The receptors here all came from a man in his fifties or sixties in good health and CMV-seropositive.

The chain employs TRBV21-1 and TRBJ2-3; the DNA was not used to check the table's D call, TRBD1. TRBV21-1 corresponds to a pseudogene. The CDR3 has 16 amino acids. The CDR3 nucleotides are TGTGCCAGCAGCAAAGGTTTGACAGCTAGCACAGATACGCAGTATTTT. This codes for CASSKGLTASTDTQYF.

This clone was counted a few times. The rearrangement links TRBV7-2 to TRBJ1-5; no firm D call. The germline gives CDR1 SGHTA, CDR2 FQGNSA. The V end was cut by 4 bases, the J end by 2 bases, with 15 bases between. The CDR3 contains 16 residues. Written as DNA, the CDR3 is TGTGCCAGCAGCTCGCCGACGGGAGTGGGCAATCAGCCCCAGCATTTT. Translating it yields CASSSPTGVGNQPQHF.

In this sample, this clone turned up a few times. CDR3 amino acids: CASSSRPGTGSTDTQYF. CDR3 nucleotide sequence: TGCGCCAGCAGCAGCCGTCCCGGGACAGGGAGCACAGATACGCAGTATTTT. The chain joins TRBV5-1 to TRBJ2-3; 9 bases are a match to TRBD1. CDR1 is SGHRS, CDR2 YFSETQ, per germline. The V gene end was trimmed by 4 bases and the J gene end by 0 bases; junction bases not matched to a gene: 9. The CDR3 has 17 residues.

The chain employs TRBV9 and TRBJ2-5, with TRBD1 matching 8 bases. Germline loops: CDR1 SGDLS, CDR2 YYNGEE. Trimming removed 0 bases from V and 8 bases from J; junction bases left unmatched: 9. The CDR3 extends over 15 amino acids. The CDR3, as DNA: TGTGCCAGCAGCGTAGGGGGACAGGCCTTATCAACCCAGTACTTC. It encodes CASSVGGQALSTQYF.

This clone was detected a few times. The genes are TRBV10-3 and TRBJ1-1; D not certain. V shed 8 bases and J shed 3 bases, with 10 bases lying between them. Per germline, CDR1 ENHRY and CDR2 SYGVKD. The CDR3 runs 12 residues. CDR3 in amino acids: CAISGGHTEAFF. In DNA form, the CDR3 reads TGTGCCATCTCTGGCGGTCACACTGAAGCTTTCTTT.

The chain is built from TRBV10-1 and TRBJ2-2; D perhaps matches TRBD2 (6 bases). Germline V gene data show CDR1 as WNHNN and CDR2 as SYGVQD (reference sequence). This CDR3 comprises 14 residues. The germline V and J ends were trimmed by 7 bases and 5 bases, with 14 bases remaining between them. The CDR3 spells CASTRPGVTGELFF. Here the CDR3 DNA reads TGCGCCAGCACCCGGCCGGGAGTGACCGGGGAGCTGTTTTTT.

This chain uses TRBV11-3 with TRBJ1-5; D not certain. The germline V gene has CDR1 SGHNT and CDR2 YENEEA. The length of the CDR3 is 12 residues. Between the trimmed V and J ends, which lost 1 base and 10 bases, there was a span of 8 bases. CDR3: CASSLAGRPQHF. CDR3 coding DNA: TGTGCCAGCAGCTTAGCCGGTAGACCCCAGCATTTT.

The chain joins TRBV7-2 to TRBJ2-2; the match to TRBD1 covers 9 bases. The ends lost 1 base at V and 3 bases at J; junction bases unmatched: 3. The CDR3 consists of 16 residues. CDR1 SGHTA and CDR2 FQGNSA come from the germline V gene. In DNA, the CDR3 is TGTGCCAGCAGCTTAGACGGGACAGGGTACACCGGGGAGCTGTTTTTT. Residues: CASSLDGTGYTGELFF.

The chain carries TRBV7-9 and TRBJ2-5; D is undetermined. CDR1 SEHNR and CDR2 FQNEAQ come from the germline V gene (reference sequence). The CDR3 consists of 14 residues. Trimming pared 5 bases from V and 4 bases from J, leaving 14 bases between. CDR3 DNA: TGTGCCAGCAGCCCCCTGCGGCCGGGAGAGACCCAGTACTTC. It translates to CASSPLRPGETQYF.

This clone was counted a few times. The genes are TRBV7-9 and TRBJ1-1, with D perhaps TRBD1 (5 bases). The CDR3 is 15 residues long. CDR1 is SEHNR and CDR2 is FQNEAQ in the germline V gene (reference sequence). The V end lost 0 bases, the J end lost 1 base, and 9 bases lay between the germline ends. The CDR3 region has the DNA TGTGCCAGCAGCTTAGCGGCAGGGAAGAACACTGAAGCTTTCTTT. It codes for CASSLAAGKNTEAFF.

The sample holds a few counts of this clone. The rearrangement joins TRBV19 to TRBJ1-1; TRBD1 matches at 10 bases. This CDR3 is built from 16 residues. CDR1 is LNHDA and CDR2 is SQIVND in the germline V gene (reference sequence). V shed 3 bases and J 1 base; nucleotides not matched to a gene: 5. DNA for the CDR3: TGTGCCAGTAGTATTTTGGGACAGGGGAAGAACACTGAAGCTTTCTTT. Translation gives CASSILGQGKNTEAFF.

This clone was seen only a few times. Written as DNA, the CDR3 is TGTGCCTGGAGTGTAAGAGCGGGACTCACAGATACGCAGTATTTT. This encodes CAWSVRAGLTDTQYF. The rearrangement joins TRBV30 to TRBJ2-3; 7 nucleotides match TRBD2. The CDR3 totals 15 residues. V was clipped by 0 bases and J by 2 bases; unmatched bases: 5. CDR1 and CDR2 from the germline V gene are GTSNPN and SVGIG (reference sequence).

The genes are TRBV28 and TRBJ2-5; D is unclear. This CDR3 spans 14 amino acids. V gave up 3 bases and J gave up 7 bases, with 15 bases separating them. Germline values: CDR1 MDHEN, CDR2 SYDVKM. DNA for the CDR3: TGTGCCAGCAGTTTGCCTATCTCCACGAGGACCCAGTACTTC. Its translation: CASSLPISTRTQYF.